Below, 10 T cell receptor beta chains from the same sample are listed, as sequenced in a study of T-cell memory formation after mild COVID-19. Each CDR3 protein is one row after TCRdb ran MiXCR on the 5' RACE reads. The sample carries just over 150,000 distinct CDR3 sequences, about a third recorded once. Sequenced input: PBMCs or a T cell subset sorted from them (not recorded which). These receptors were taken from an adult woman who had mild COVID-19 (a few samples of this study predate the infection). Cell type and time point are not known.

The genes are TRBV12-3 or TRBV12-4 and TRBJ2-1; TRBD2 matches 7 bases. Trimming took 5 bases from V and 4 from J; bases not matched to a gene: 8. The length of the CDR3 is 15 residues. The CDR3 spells CASSQSGTKYNEQFF. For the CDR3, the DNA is TGTGCCAGCAGTCAAAGCGGGACTAAGTACAATGAGCAGTTCTTC.

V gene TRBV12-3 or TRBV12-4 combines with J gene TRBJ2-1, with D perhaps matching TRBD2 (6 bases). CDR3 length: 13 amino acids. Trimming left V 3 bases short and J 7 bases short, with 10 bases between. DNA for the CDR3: TGTGCCAGCAGTTTTACTAGCTATAATGAGCAGTTCTTC. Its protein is CASSFTSYNEQFF.

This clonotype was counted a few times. CDR3 nucleotides: TGTGCCAGCAGCTACAGGAGGGGGACTAGCGACTCCTCGACGCAGTATTTT. This translates into CASSYRRGTSDSSTQYF. The rearrangement links TRBV7-9 to TRBJ2-3; TRBD2 matches 10 bases. V lost 4 bases, J lost 9 bases, and 16 bases stayed unmatched. The germline V gene has CDR1 SEHNR and CDR2 FQNEAQ (reference sequence). CDR3 length: 17 residues.

The CDR3 here is CSAAGRMKKYNEQFF. The DNA of the CDR3 is TGCAGCGCAGCTGGACGGATGAAAAAATACAATGAGCAGTTCTTC. This chain uses TRBV29-1 with TRBJ2-1; D unclear. Trimming pared 7 bases from V and 4 bases from J, leaving 20 bases between. This CDR3 is built from 15 residues. Germline loops: CDR1 SQVTM, CDR2 ANQGSEA.

CDR3 protein: CASSQDNYGYTF. CDR3 nucleotides: TGCGCCAGCAGCCAAGATAACTATGGCTACACCTTC. The V and J genes are TRBV4-1 and TRBJ1-2; D remains unclear. The CDR3 has 12 residues. Deletions cut 0 bases from V and 1 base from J, with 0 bases between. CDR1 MGHRA and CDR2 YSYEKL come from the germline V gene.

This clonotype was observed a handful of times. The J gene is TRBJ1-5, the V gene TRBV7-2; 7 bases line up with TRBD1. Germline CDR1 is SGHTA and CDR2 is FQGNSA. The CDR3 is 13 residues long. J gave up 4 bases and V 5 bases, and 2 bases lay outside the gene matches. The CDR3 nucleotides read TGTGCCAGCAGCGAACAGGGGAATCAGCCCCAGCATTTT. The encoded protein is CASSEQGNQPQHF.

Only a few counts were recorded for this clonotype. This chain's CDR3 is CASSKPNPLAGSDTQYF. CDR3 nucleotide sequence: TGTGCCAGCAGCAAACCGAACCCCCTAGCGGGGTCAGATACGCAGTATTTT. The V call is TRBV21-1, the J call TRBJ2-3; TRBD2, the table's D call, lacks a check against the DNA. TRBV21-1 is listed as a pseudogene. This CDR3 has 17 amino acids.

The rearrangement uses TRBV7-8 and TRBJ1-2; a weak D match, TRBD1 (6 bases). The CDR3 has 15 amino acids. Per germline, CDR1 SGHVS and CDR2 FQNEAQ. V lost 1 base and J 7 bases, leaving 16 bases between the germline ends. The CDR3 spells CASSLEFDRGGGYTF. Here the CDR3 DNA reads TGTGCCAGCAGCTTAGAGTTTGATCGAGGGGGTGGCTACACCTTC.

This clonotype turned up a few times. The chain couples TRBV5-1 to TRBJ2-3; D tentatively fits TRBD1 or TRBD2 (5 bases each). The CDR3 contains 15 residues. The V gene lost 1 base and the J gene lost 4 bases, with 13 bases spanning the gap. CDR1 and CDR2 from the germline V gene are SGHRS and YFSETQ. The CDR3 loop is CASSLIGTTADTQYF. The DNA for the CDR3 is TGCGCCAGCAGCTTGATAGGGACCACGGCAGATACGCAGTATTTT.

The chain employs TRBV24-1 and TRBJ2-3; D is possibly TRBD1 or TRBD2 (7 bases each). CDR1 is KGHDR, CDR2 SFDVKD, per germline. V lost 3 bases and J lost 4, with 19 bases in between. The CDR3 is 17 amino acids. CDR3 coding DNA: TGTGCCACCAGTGATCCTCCCGGGGGGAGGGGGCCAGATACGCAGTATTTT. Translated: CATSDPPGGRGPDTQYF.